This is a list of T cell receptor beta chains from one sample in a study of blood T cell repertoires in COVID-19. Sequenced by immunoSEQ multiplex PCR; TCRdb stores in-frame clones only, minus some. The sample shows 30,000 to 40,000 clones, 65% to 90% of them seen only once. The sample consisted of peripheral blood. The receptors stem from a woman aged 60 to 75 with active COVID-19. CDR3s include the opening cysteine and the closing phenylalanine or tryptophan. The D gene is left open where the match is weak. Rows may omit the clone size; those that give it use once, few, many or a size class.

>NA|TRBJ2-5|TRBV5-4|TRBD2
TGTGCCAGCAGCGTCGGGGGAGGGGAGACCCAGTACTTC
CASSVGGGETQYF
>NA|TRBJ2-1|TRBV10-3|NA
TGTGCCATCAGTGAGGACTTTTATAATGAGCAGTTCTTC
CAISEDFYNEQFF
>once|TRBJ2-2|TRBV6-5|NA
TGTGCCAGCAGCCAGGGGACCGGGGAGCTGTTTTTT
CASSQGTGELFF
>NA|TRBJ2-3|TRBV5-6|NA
TGTGCCAGCAGCTTGGGGGCCGTCAATACGCAGTATTTT
CASSLGAVNTQYF
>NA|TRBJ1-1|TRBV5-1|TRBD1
TGCGCCAGCACCCCAGGACGAGGGGGCAACACTGAAGCTTTCTTT
CASTPGRGGNTEAFF
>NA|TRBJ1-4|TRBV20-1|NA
TGCAGTGCCTTTAATGAAAAACTGTTTTTT
CSAFNEKLFF
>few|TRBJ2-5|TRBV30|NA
TGTGCCTGGACCCAGGGGGGAGCAGAGACCCAGTACTTC
CAWTQGGAETQYF
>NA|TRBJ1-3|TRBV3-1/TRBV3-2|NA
TGTGCCAGCAGCCAGCTAGCGGGGGCAAGCTCTGGAAACACCATATATTTT
CASSQLAGASSGNTIYF
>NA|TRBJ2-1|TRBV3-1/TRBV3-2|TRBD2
TGTGCCAGCAGCCCCCGGGCTAGCGGGAGAGGCAATGAGCAGTTCTTC
CASSPRASGRGNEQFF
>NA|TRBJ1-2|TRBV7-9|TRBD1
TGTGCCAGCAGCGGAACAGGGGACTCTAACTATGGCTACACCTTC
CASSGTGDSNYGYTF
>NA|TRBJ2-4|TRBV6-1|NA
TGTGCCAGCAGTGACCCATCTATAGCCAAAAACATTCAGTACTTC
CASSDPSIAKNIQYF
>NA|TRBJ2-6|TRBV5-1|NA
TGCGCCAGTCGACAGGATCCCTCTGGGGCCAACGTCCTGACTTTC
CASRQDPSGANVLTF
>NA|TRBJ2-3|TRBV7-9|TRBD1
TGTGCCAGCAGCTTGACAGGGGGTGGCACAGATACGCAGTATTTT
CASSLTGGGTDTQYF
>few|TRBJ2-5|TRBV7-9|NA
TGTGCCAGCAGCTTAGGTGGGACTTTACAAGAGACCCAGTACTTC
CASSLGGTLQETQYF
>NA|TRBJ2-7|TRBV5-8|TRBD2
TGTGCCAGCAGCCAGAAGGCGGGGGGCAGGGGCGTTTCCGAGCAGTACTTC
CASSQKAGGRGVSEQYF
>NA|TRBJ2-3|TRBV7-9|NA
TGTGCCAGCAGCTTAGGAGTCGATGGAGATACGCAGTATTTT
CASSLGVDGDTQYF
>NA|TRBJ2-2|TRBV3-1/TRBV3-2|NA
TGTGCCAGCAGCCAAGAACGGTGGGGCGGCACCGGGGAGCTGTTTTTT
CASSQERWGGTGELFF
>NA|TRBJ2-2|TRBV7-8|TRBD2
TGTGCCAGCAGCTCAGTAGCGGGGGGGTTAACGGGCGGGGAGCTGTTTTTT
CASSSVAGGLTGGELFF
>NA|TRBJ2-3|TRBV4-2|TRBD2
TGTGCCAGCAGCTCATTGTTAGCGGGGGCCTACACAGATACGCAGTATTTT
CASSSLLAGAYTDTQYF
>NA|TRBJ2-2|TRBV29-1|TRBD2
TGCAGCGGTGGACTAGCGAACACCGGGGAGCTGTTTTTT
CSGGLANTGELFF
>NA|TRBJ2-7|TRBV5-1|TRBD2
TGCGCCAGCAACCCTGACCCGGGACTAGCGGGCGAGCAGTACTTC
CASNPDPGLAGEQYF
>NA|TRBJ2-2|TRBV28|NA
TGTGCCAGCAGTTTCAGCAGGGACACCGGGGAGCTGTTTTTT
CASSFSRDTGELFF
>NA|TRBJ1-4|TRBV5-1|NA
TGCGCCAGCAGCTTTAATGGTGTGCGGGAAAAACTGTTTTTT
CASSFNGVREKLFF
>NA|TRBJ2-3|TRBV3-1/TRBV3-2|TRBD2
TGTGCCAGCAGCCCGGGCCGACTAGCGGGGGTCACAGATACGCAGTATTTT
CASSPGRLAGVTDTQYF
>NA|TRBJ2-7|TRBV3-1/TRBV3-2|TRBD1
TGTGCCAGCAGCCAAGATCCCGGGACAGGGGGTGCGCAGTACTTC
CASSQDPGTGGAQYF
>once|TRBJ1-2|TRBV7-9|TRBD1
TGTGCCACGGACCGGGACAGGAGGCTTGGCTACACCTTC
CATDRDRRLGYTF
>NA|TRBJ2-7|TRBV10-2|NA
TGCGCCAGCAGTGAGCGGGGGGCAAGTTACGAGCAGTACTTC
CASSERGASYEQYF
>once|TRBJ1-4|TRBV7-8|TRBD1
TGTGCCAGCAGCGCACAGGGGGCTACTAATGAAAAACTGTTTTTT
CASSAQGATNEKLFF
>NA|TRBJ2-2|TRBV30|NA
TGTGCCTGGACAGGGTCGAACACCGGGGAGCTGTTTTTT
CAWTGSNTGELFF
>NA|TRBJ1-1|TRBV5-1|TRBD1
TGCGCCAGCAGCCGGGGACAGGAAAGCACTGAAGCTTTCTTT
CASSRGQESTEAFF
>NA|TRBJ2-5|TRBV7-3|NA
TGTGCCAGCAGCATGGGACTTGATCAAGAGACCCAGTACTTC
CASSMGLDQETQYF
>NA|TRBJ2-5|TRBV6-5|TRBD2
TGTGCCAGCAGTTATGGACTAGCTTGGGAGACCCAGTACTTC
CASSYGLAWETQYF
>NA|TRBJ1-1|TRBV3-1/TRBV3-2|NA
TGTGCCAGCAGCCAAGATGTGCGGAACACTGAAGCTTTCTTT
CASSQDVRNTEAFF
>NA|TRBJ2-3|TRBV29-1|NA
TGCAGCGTTCGCACAGATCTGAGCACAGATACGCAGTATTTT
CSVRTDLSTDTQYF
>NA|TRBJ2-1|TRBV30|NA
TGTGCCTGGAGATCCCAGGCCTACAATGAGCAGTTCTTC
CAWRSQAYNEQFF
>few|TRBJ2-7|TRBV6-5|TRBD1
TGTGCCAGCAGTTACGGTGCACCCCGGACAGGGCTCGAGCAGTACTTC
CASSYGAPRTGLEQYF
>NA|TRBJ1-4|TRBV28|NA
TGTGCCAGCAGCTCCATGATCGACAGGTCCTTTAATGAAAAACTGTTTTTT
CASSSMIDRSFNEKLFF
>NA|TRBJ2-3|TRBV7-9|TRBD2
TGTGCCAGCAGCTTATTGGGGACTAGCGGGACCCGCACAGATACGCAGTATTTT
CASSLLGTSGTRTDTQYF
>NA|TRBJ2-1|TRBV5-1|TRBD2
TGCGCCAGCAGCTTGAGCGGGGCGGGAATCTACAATGAGCAGTTCTTC
CASSLSGAGIYNEQFF
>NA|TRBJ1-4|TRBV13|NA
TGTGCCAGCAGCTTAGGACAGATTAATGAAAAACTGTTTTTT
CASSLGQINEKLFF